These T cell receptor beta chains were read from a single sample in a study of blood T cell repertoires in COVID-19. Profiling relied on immunoSEQ multiplex PCR, and the TCRdb table lists in-frame clones only, not all of them. Among around 200,000 clones listed, about 88% were seen once. The material sequenced was peripheral blood. Receptors were obtained from a man in his thirties or forties with acute or convalescent COVID-19. The CDR3 runs from the conserved cysteine through the conserved F or W. The D gene is left open where the match is weak. Clone size is stated in some rows and not others, as once, few, many or a class when expanded.

>TRBV19|TRBJ1-5|-|few
CASSIGRDPKPQHF
TGTGCCAGTAGTATTGGGAGGGACCCAAAGCCCCAGCATTTT
>TRBV7-9|TRBJ1-5|TRBD1|-
CASSSGTGNNQPQHF
TGTGCCAGCAGCTCCGGGACAGGGAACAATCAGCCCCAGCATTTT
>TRBV25-1|TRBJ2-1|TRBD1|once
CASHTGGTYNEQFF
TGTGCCAGCCATACAGGGGGAACCTACAATGAGCAGTTCTTC
>TRBV27|TRBJ1-1|-|-
CASSPPARAVTEAFF
TGTGCCAGCAGTCCCCCCGCCAGGGCGGTAACTGAAGCTTTCTTT
>TRBV4-2|TRBJ2-7|-|-
CASSQDTTTSYEQYF
TGTGCCAGCAGCCAAGACACGACTACCTCCTACGAGCAGTACTTC
>TRBV7-9|TRBJ1-2|-|-
CASSWEQGHGYTF
TGTGCCAGCAGCTGGGAACAGGGACATGGCTACACCTTC
>TRBV15|TRBJ1-2|-|-
CATSRDRAAGAGYTF
TGTGCCACCAGCAGAGATCGTGCTGCGGGGGCTGGCTACACCTTC
>TRBV6-5|TRBJ2-7|TRBD2|-
CASTQTSGPYEQYF
TGTGCCAGCACCCAGACTAGCGGACCTTACGAGCAGTACTTC
>TRBV2|TRBJ1-3|-|-
CASSGQISGNTIYF
TGTGCCAGCAGTGGACAGATCTCTGGAAACACCATATATTTT
>TRBV19|TRBJ2-4|-|-
CATKGGAAKNIQYF
TGTGCCACCAAAGGGGGAGCTGCCAAAAACATTCAGTACTTC
>TRBV23-1|TRBJ1-6|-|-
CASSQRIGSYNSPLHF
TGCGCCAGCAGTCAAAGAATCGGCTCCTATAATTCACCCCTCCACTTT
>TRBV18|TRBJ1-3|-|once
CASSPPNRVSGNTIYF
TGTGCCAGCTCACCACCCAACAGGGTGTCTGGAAACACCATATATTTT
>TRBV5-1|TRBJ1-1|-|-
CASSLAGYTEAFF
TGCGCCAGCAGCTTGGCGGGGTACACTGAAGCTTTCTTT
>TRBV5-4|TRBJ2-7|-|-
CASSRRGGNSYEQYF
TGTGCCAGCAGCCGACGTGGGGGGAACTCCTACGAGCAGTACTTC
>TRBV27|TRBJ2-7|-|-
CASSLSPNSYEQYF
TGTGCCAGCAGTTTATCCCCAAATTCCTACGAGCAGTACTTC
>TRBV7-6|TRBJ1-1|TRBD1|-
CASSLGGTGRVNTEAFF
TGTGCCAGCAGCTTAGGGGGGACAGGGAGGGTGAACACTGAAGCTTTCTTT
>TRBV10-3|TRBJ2-1|TRBD2|-
CATENGGGHNEQFF
TGTGCCACCGAGAACGGGGGGGGACACAATGAGCAGTTCTTC
>TRBV5-6|TRBJ1-3|-|-
CASSLDLRGNTIYF
TGTGCCAGCAGCTTGGATCTCCGGGGAAACACCATATATTTT
>TRBV4-1|TRBJ1-3|-|-
CASSQDTQISGNTIYF
TGCGCCAGCAGCCAAGATACACAGATCTCTGGAAACACCATATATTTT
>TRBV19|TRBJ1-5|TRBD1|few
CASIGDRDQPQHF
TGTGCCAGTATCGGAGACAGGGATCAGCCCCAGCATTTT
>TRBV18|TRBJ2-7|TRBD1|few
CASSPVQGSTYEQYF
TGTGCCAGCTCACCGGTACAGGGGTCTACCTACGAGCAGTACTTC
>TRBV5-8|TRBJ2-5|-|-
CASTEETQYF
TGTGCCAGCACCGAAGAGACCCAGTACTTC
>TRBV12-3/TRBV12-4|TRBJ2-5|TRBD2|-
CASSQGLAQYF
TGTGCCAGCAGTCAGGGACTAGCCCAGTACTTC
>TRBV18|TRBJ1-5|-|-
CASSPGQNQPQHF
TGTGCCAGCTCACCGGGGCAAAATCAGCCCCAGCATTTT
>TRBV3-1/TRBV3-2|TRBJ1-5|-|-
CASSQAFGDQPQHF
TGTGCCAGCAGCCAAGCATTCGGGGATCAGCCCCAGCATTTT
>TRBV9|TRBJ1-6|-|-
CASSVAHSSYNSPLHF
TGTGCCAGCAGCGTAGCTCATAGCTCCTATAATTCACCCCTCCACTTT
>TRBV19|TRBJ1-5|-|-
CASKGAGNSNQPQHF
TGTGCCAGTAAGGGAGCGGGTAATAGCAATCAGCCCCAGCATTTT
>TRBV9|TRBJ1-2|-|-
CASNPNGQTNYGYTF
TGTGCCAGCAACCCGAACGGACAGACCAACTATGGCTACACCTTC
>TRBV9|TRBJ2-1|TRBD2|-
CASGSGGAGNEQFF
TGTGCCAGCGGGAGCGGGGGGGCCGGCAATGAGCAGTTCTTC
>TRBV19|TRBJ1-2|-|-
CASSIGHGVEFYGYTF
TGTGCCAGTAGTATAGGCCACGGGGTCGAATTCTATGGCTACACCTTC
>TRBV11-2|TRBJ1-2|-|-
CASSPGNDYGYTF
TGTGCCAGCAGCCCGGGAAATGACTATGGCTACACCTTC
>TRBV5-4|TRBJ2-5|TRBD2|-
CASRRAGGKETQYF
TGTGCCAGCAGGCGTGCGGGGGGAAAAGAGACCCAGTACTTC
>TRBV30|TRBJ1-5|-|-
CAWSIGGRIHQPQHF
TGTGCCTGGAGTATCGGGGGGCGCATCCATCAGCCCCAGCATTTT